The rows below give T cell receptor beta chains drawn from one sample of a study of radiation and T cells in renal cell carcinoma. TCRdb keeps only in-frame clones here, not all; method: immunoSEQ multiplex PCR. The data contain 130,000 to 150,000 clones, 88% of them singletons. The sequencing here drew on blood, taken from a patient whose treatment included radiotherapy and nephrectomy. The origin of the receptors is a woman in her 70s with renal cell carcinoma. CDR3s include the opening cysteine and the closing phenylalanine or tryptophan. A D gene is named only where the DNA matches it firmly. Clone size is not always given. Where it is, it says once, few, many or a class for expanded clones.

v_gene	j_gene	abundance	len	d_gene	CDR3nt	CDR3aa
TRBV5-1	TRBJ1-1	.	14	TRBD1	TGCGCCAGCAGCTTTGGACAGGGCGCTTCGGAGGCTTTCTTT	CASSFGQGASEAFF
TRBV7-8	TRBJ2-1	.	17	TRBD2	TGTGCCAGCAGCTTAGGTGCGGGACTAGACCTGTACAATGAGCAGTTCTTC	CASSLGAGLDLYNEQFF
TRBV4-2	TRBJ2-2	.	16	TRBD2	TGTGCCAGCAGCACCCAAGCAGCGGGGTTCGCCGGGGAGCTGTTTTTT	CASSTQAAGFAGELFF
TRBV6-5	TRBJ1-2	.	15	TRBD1	TGTGCCACCATTCGTCCGGGACAGGGAGCCTATGGCTACACCTTC	CATIRPGQGAYGYTF
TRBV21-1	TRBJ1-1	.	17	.	TGTGCCAGCCAAGACCCAGAGGCTCGAAATAAAAACACTGAAGCTTTCTTT	CASQDPEARNKNTEAFF
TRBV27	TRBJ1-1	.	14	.	TGTGCCAGCAGTCCCCTCGGGGAGAACACTGAAGCTTTCTTT	CASSPLGENTEAFF
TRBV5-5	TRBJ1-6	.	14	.	TGTGCCAGCAGCGTCCAGGGCGGTCAATCACCCCTCCACTTT	CASSVQGGQSPLHF
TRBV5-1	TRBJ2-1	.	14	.	TGCGCCAGCAGCGGGGGGACGGGGATTGATGAGCAGTTCTTC	CASSGGTGIDEQFF
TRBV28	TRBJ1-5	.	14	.	TGTGCCAGCAGTTTATCAGGGATTGGAAAGCCCCAGCATTTT	CASSLSGIGKPQHF
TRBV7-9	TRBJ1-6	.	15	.	TGTGCCAGCAGCCCTAGGACATCGGATAATTCACCCCTCCACTTT	CASSPRTSDNSPLHF
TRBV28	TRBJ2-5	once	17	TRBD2	TGTGCCAGCTCTCCCGGACTAGCGGGGGGGATGGGAGAGACCCAGTACTTC	CASSPGLAGGMGETQYF
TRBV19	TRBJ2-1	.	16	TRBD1	TGTGCCAGTAGTGTTAAGGGACAGGGATATGTAGATGAGCAGTTCTTC	CASSVKGQGYVDEQFF
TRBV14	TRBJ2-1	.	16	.	TGTGCCAGCAGCCAAGATATAGTGTCCTCCTACAATGAGCAGTTCTTC	CASSQDIVSSYNEQFF
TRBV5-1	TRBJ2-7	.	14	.	TGCGCCAGCAGCTTTCGACCGGAATCCTACGAGCAGTACTTC	CASSFRPESYEQYF
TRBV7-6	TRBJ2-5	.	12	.	TGTGCCAGCAGCTTAGTTCGGCAGGCTCAGTACTTC	CASSLVRQAQYF
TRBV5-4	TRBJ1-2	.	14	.	TGTGCCAGCAGCCTGGATGGGGGGGTCGGCGGCTACACCTTC	CASSLDGGVGGYTF
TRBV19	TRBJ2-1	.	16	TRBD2	TGTGCCAGTCAAAACCCCCAAGCGGGGGGGCGGAATGAGCAGTTCTTC	CASQNPQAGGRNEQFF
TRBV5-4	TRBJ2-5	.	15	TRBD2	TGTGCCAGCAGCTTCCCAGCGGGGGGAAGGGAGACCCAGTACTTC	CASSFPAGGRETQYF
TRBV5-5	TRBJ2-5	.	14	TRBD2	TGTGCCAGCAGCGTAGCGGGGGCGGGGGAGACCCAGTACTTC	CASSVAGAGETQYF
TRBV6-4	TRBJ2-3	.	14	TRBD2	TGTGCCAGCAGTGCGGGGGGGGCCGGGGATACGCAGTATTTT	CASSAGGAGDTQYF
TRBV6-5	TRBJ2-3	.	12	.	TGTGCCAGCAGAACAAGCACAGATACGCAGTATTTT	CASRTSTDTQYF
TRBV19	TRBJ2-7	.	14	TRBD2	TGTGCCAGTAGTTTCCGGGGGGGCCCCTACGAGCAGTACTTC	CASSFRGGPYEQYF
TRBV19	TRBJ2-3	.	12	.	TGTGCCAGTAGCGGGGAGACAGATACGCAGTATTTT	CASSGETDTQYF
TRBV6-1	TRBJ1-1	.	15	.	TGTGCCAGCAGTGAAGTAGGACAGATGAACACTGAAGCTTTCTTT	CASSEVGQMNTEAFF
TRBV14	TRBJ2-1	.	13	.	TGTGCCAGCAGCCAAGTAGGGCAGCATGAGCAGTTCTTC	CASSQVGQHEQFF
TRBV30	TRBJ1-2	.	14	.	TGTGCCTGGAGATCCACAGGGAGGAATAATGGCTACACCTTC	CAWRSTGRNNGYTF
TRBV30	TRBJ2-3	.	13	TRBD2	TGTGCCTGGAGTGGCGGACTAGCGGGGGGGCAGTATTTT	CAWSGGLAGGQYF
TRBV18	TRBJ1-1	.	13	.	TGTGCCAGCTCACGAGGGAAGAACACTGAAGCTTTCTTT	CASSRGKNTEAFF
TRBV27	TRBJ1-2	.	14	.	TGTGCCAGCAGCCCAGACATAGCTAACTATGGCTACACCTTC	CASSPDIANYGYTF
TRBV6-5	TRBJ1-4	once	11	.	TGTGCCAGTTCCTTTTCAGGGAAACTGTTTTTT	CASSFSGKLFF
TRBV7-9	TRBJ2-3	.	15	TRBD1	TGTGCCAGCAGCAGGGGACAGACTAGCACAGATACGCAGTATTTT	CASSRGQTSTDTQYF
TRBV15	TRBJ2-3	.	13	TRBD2	TGTGCGACGGGACTAGCGGGGCCAGATACGCAGTATTTT	CATGLAGPDTQYF
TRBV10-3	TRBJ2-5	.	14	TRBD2	TGTGCCATCAGTGAGGGGACTAGCAGAGAGACCCAGTACTTC	CAISEGTSRETQYF
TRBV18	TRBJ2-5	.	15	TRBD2	TGTGCCAGCTCACCAAAAGCGGGGATGTATGAGACCCAGTACTTC	CASSPKAGMYETQYF
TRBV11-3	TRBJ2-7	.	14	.	TGTGCCAGCAGCCCCCGAGTGGGGGCCTACGAGCAGTACTTC	CASSPRVGAYEQYF
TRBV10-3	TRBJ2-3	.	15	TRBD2	TGTGCCATCAGTGGCGGACTAGCTAACTCAGATACGCAGTATTTT	CAISGGLANSDTQYF
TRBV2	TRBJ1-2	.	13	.	TGTGCCAGCAGTGTCACAGGGTCAACCGGCTACACCTTC	CASSVTGSTGYTF
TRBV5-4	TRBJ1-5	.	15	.	TGTGCCAGCAGCTTGGAGAGGACAAGGAATCAGCCCCAGCATTTT	CASSLERTRNQPQHF
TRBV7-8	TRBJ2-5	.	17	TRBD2	TGTGCCAGCAGCCCTGGCTGGGGGGGGACGAGGCAAGAGACCCAGTACTTC	CASSPGWGGTRQETQYF
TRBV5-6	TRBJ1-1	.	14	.	TGTGCCAGCAGCTTTACTTTCGGGAACACTGAAGCTTTCTTT	CASSFTFGNTEAFF
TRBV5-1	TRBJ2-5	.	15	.	TGCGCCAGCAGCCCAGCGGAGGGGTTGAGAGAGACCCAGTACTTC	CASSPAEGLRETQYF
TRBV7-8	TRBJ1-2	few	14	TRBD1	TGTGCCAGCAGCCCCCCGGGACAGAGATATGGCTACACCTTC	CASSPPGQRYGYTF
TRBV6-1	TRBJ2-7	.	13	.	TGTGCCAGCAGATCAGCCAGTACAGCCGAGCAGTACTTC	CASRSASTAEQYF